This T cell receptor (beta chain) originates from a study of cytomegalovirus exposure and HLA in healthy donors. Study background: Findings of an earlier analysis included roughly 110 million unique TCR beta sequences from roughly 200 million T cells. Drawn from HLA-typed donors, approximately 86 million unique TCRs were held in an early data release.

In regard to this clone: Its antigen is as yet unknown.

The CDR3 has 16 amino acids. V gave up 0 bases and J gave up 7 bases, with 17 bases separating them. CDR1 and CDR2 (germline): MGHRA, YSYEKL. Use of 60 Vbeta and 13 Jbeta primers characterized the PCR. Clones were read by immunoSEQ multiplex PCR, and TCRdb kept only the in-frame ones, dropping some. Counted here are about 72,000 clones, 65% to 80% occurring once; the ten biggest clones make up roughly 20%. Whole-study results and caveats: Further analysis, carried out later, found HLA-associated TCR beta chains more clonally expanded than equally common other chains.

This sequence originates from a man aged 40-50 years in good health and CMV-seropositive. The chain couples TRBV4-1 to TRBJ2-3; TRBD1 is a possible D gene (6 bases). Sequenced material: PBMCs. CDR3 nucleotide sequence: TGCGCCAGCAGCCAAGATAAAGGGGGTTACGAAAATACGCAGTATTTT. Translated, it gives CASSQDKGGYENTQYF.